This TCR beta chain stems from a study of cytomegalovirus exposure and HLA in healthy donors (dated by TCRdb to about 2017). For the wider study: In an earlier analysis of roughly 590 of the donors, about 260 Gb of sequence data and approximately 120 million unique TCR beta sequences from 180 million or so T cells were reported. Roughly 300 gigabases of sequencing data and 70 million to 100 million unique TCR sequences made up an early release that covered over 550 HLA-typed donors. Of the 300 to 500 genotyped donors, less than 85% were placed in the genetic ancestry cluster associated with self-reported Caucasian donors. The study aimed to test whether cataloging public T cell receptors could reveal signatures of past pathogen exposure. The study profiled the T cell repertoires of 666 subjects by immunosequencing and related them to cytomegalovirus serostatus. Besides the first cohort of 550 to 750 subjects, a separate validation cohort made up of some 110 different subjects was used. To predict cytomegalovirus infection status, the study combined high-throughput TCR immunosequencing, statistical association of individual TCRs with disease status, and machine learning. To study patterns of TCR occurrence, a later analysis re-analyzed previously published TCR beta repertoires from 600 to 750 donors and added high-resolution HLA genotyping. The later analysis used no new phenotypic data to find candidate immune exposures, relying instead on TCR beta sequences and their occurrence across donors. An earlier analysis of about 620 of the donors applied high-throughput TCR beta sequencing to assess whether each TCR beta V gene segment acted as functional or pseudogenic. Donor age, sex, ethnicity and CMV serostatus were compiled together with the repertoire data. A later genetic analysis took genome-wide SNP genotypes for about 60% of the roughly 670 donors and used that subset as a discovery cohort. Every discovery cohort repertoire had been produced on one sequencing platform. Class I and class II HLA loci were covered by the typing at four-digit resolution. The number of donors typed differed by locus, with about 629-630 for A, B, C, DRB1 and DQB1, 522 for DQA1, 600 to 610 for DPA1, and some 450 for DPB1. Because of strong linkage in the cohort, roughly five DR-DQ haplotypes were treated as single units for association and clustering. Among about 390 genotyped donors of the cohort, an average of roughly 240,000 unique TCR beta nucleotide sequences were sequenced per donor, around 18% of them non-productive.

CDR1 and CDR2 (MDHEN, SYDVKM) derive from the germline V gene. Trimming removed 6 bases from V and 1 base from J, leaving 13 bases between the germline ends. The CDR3 covers 15 residues, taking in both the cysteine and the phenylalanine. Kept here is only the CDR3 DNA, which spans 45 bases and is read in frame from base 1. Receptor amplification or capture employed the immunoSEQ multiplex PCR assay. For the multiplex PCR, a mixture combining 60 forward primers for TCR Vbeta segments and 13 reverse primers for TCR Jbeta segments was used. A multiplex PCR assay on genomic DNA amplified the CDR3 region of rearranged TCR beta genes. On the Illumina HiSeq System, the amplified TCR beta libraries were sequenced as 87-base-pair reads. The study's processing was this. Across the 670 or so repertoires, a later analysis counted roughly 84 million unique TCR beta chains, roughly 11 million of which were shared by at least two donors. Raw reads were error-corrected and collapsed into unique sequences with a nearest-neighbor algorithm that merged closely related sequences to remove PCR and sequencing errors. Alignment of CDR3 sequences to IMGT reference sequences was used to assign V, D and J gene segments. Each retained sequence needed at least a six-nucleotide match to both a V gene segment and a J gene segment. A rearrangement was called productive if the CDR3 had no stop codons and remained in frame with V and J, and every other rearrangement was called non-productive. Following IMGT convention, CDR3 was defined as the stretch from the second conserved V-encoded cysteine to the conserved J-encoded phenylalanine. Sequences without an unambiguous match to a single V gene segment were excluded from the earlier analysis of almost 600 of the donors. In an earlier analysis of more than 500 of the donors, a V segment was called functional when productive rearrangements were above 56.7%, and segregating when the standard deviation between donors exceeded 5%. A statistical classification framework was built for diagnosing cytomegalovirus status from the catalog of TCR beta chain sequences. In a later analysis, V and J genes were assigned by comparing TCR nucleotide sequences against IMGT/GENE-DB human TR gene sequences. In a later analysis, CDR3 sequences and most-parsimonious VDJ recombination scenarios were assigned using the TCRdist pipeline. In a later analysis, each TCR beta chain was defined by its CDR3 amino acid sequence together with its V-gene family, and reads lacking a unique V-gene family were excluded. A later analysis removed 500 to 600 highly shared, low-generation-probability nucleotide sequences to deal with suspected cross-contamination and a sequencing artifact. In a later analysis, a clonal expansion index was calculated for each public chain from normalized within-repertoire ranks of inferred template counts. In a later analysis, generation probabilities were computed with a VDJ recombination model fitted to out-of-frame rearrangements, and the resulting probabilities were checked against IGoR. In a later analysis, TCR-TCR, TCR-HLA and TCR-CMV co-occurrence was scored with hypergeometric tests, and a repertoire-size bias correction was applied to TCR pairs. A later analysis estimated false discovery rates by permuting HLA or CMV assignments 20 times. A later analysis grouped co-occurring TCRs with DBSCAN, adding TCRdist sequence similarity when clustering within HLA-allele-positive subsets. Repertoires with fewer than 30,000 or more than 120,000 public chains, plus five repertoires with anomalous nucleotide sharing, were excluded from co-occurrence clustering. The immuneACCESS repertoire file appears here via TCRdb, limited to in-frame rearrangements. These files lack a portion of the clones; in checked studies, under half of the deficit traces to unresolved V genes, and the cause of the others is not known. V and J calls plus clone size are reproduced from that table; the DNA served to infer D and trimming. The sample yields approximately 150,000 clones; roughly 80% were counted once. The biggest ten clones account for around an eighth of the sample.

Points the paper makes about the study in general: The earlier analysis of 587 of the donors excluded 15 to 20 rarely observed V segments, including chromosome 9 orphons, because counts were too low. A total of 164 TCR beta chains were listed by the study as associated with cytomegalovirus. A later analysis found that HLA-associated TCR beta chains were more clonally expanded and had lower generation probabilities than equally common non-associated chains. Across donors, most TCR sequences were observed very rarely, whereas some public TCRs were present in many individuals. In both the original and validation cohorts, the classifier was reported to diagnose cytomegalovirus status with high specificity and sensitivity. Correlated functional status among segregating V segments might reflect linkage disequilibrium, but an unknown experimental factor could not be ruled out. A further reported finding was that TCR beta sequences accurately predicted the HLA-A and HLA-B alleles for most subjects in the first cohort. In an earlier analysis of some 550 of the donors, most TCR beta V segments were observed in productive rearrangements about 87% or about 30% of the time, broadly matching IMGT annotations. Sequencing depth was assumed to be roughly uniform across donors in the presence/absence analyses, though that assumption may not hold. Some IMGT-functional V segments, including TRBV6-2 and TRBV6-3, could not be told apart with the 87-base-pair reads, so those segments were excluded. According to a later analysis, TCR association rates differed among HLA loci, with DRB1 alleles showing the most associated TCRs and HLA-C alleles showing the fewest. Because HLA typing was missing for some donors at each locus, association tests included only the typed subset. The only immune exposure information available for the cohort was CMV serostatus. A cluster of highly shared sequence variants was judged likely to be a technical artifact of the sequencing pipeline. In a later genetic analysis, a missense DCLRE1C variant was associated with V-gene and J-gene trimming of TCR beta chains, and the association was replicated in an independent cohort. In a later analysis, most CMV-associated TCR beta chains were found to appear HLA-restricted, with HLA associations seemingly driven largely by CMV exposure. In a later analysis, several top co-occurrence clusters were reported to appear linked to parvovirus B19, influenza, CMV and Epstein-Barr virus. In a later analysis, some 17,000 TCR beta sequences were associated with specific HLA alleles at a false discovery rate of 0.05. Compared with the 666-donor mean, donors in an Asian-associated ancestry cluster had fewer N-insertions in productive TCRs, according to a later genetic analysis. A few of the identified cytomegalovirus-associated TCR beta chains were confirmed in vitro to be specific for cytomegalovirus antigens. According to the authors, the approach could potentially be generalized to other disease states and immunological phenotypes. Assigning TCR associations to individual alleles was difficult when HLA alleles, especially DR and DQ, strongly co-occurred. Only TCR beta chains were sequenced in this cohort, and the absence of alpha or paired-chain data limited detectable features.

To note about this clone: Its antigen remains unidentified. No clone much larger than this one lies a single base away; base qualities are absent.

The cohort consisted of 650 to 700 healthy bone marrow donors. At the time of sampling, every cohort member was nominally healthy, though immune exposures that went unrecorded were likely present. The donor was CMV seronegative and was included in the group of over 300 seronegative cohort members. Every donor gave a peripheral blood sample, and the peripheral blood mononuclear cells from that sample were used for TCR beta sequencing. Genomic DNA extraction from the blood cell samples was performed with the Qiagen DNeasy Blood Extraction Kit. Sample: PBMCs. The source of this sequence is a woman aged 40-49 years in good health and CMV-seronegative. The chain uses TRBV28 and TRBJ2-1; the best D guess is TRBD2, with 5 bases matching. This receptor carries the CDR3 CASRPSGLSYNEQFF. The nucleotides are TGTGCCAGCAGGCCCAGCGGCCTTTCCTACAATGAGCAGTTCTTC. Reference TRBV28 and TRBJ2-1 proteins supply the regions before and after the CDR3; the full variable domain is: DVKVTQSSRYLVKRTGEKVFLECVQDMDHENMFWYRQDPGLGLRLIYFSYDVKMKEKGDIPEGYSVSREKKERFSLILESASTNQTSMYLCASRPSGLSYNEQFFGPGTRLTVL.